The 6 T cell receptor beta chains below were found in one sample sequenced in a study of control samples from healthy donors and cancer patients. Clones were read by immunoSEQ multiplex PCR, and TCRdb kept only the in-frame ones, dropping some. Here the sample spans roughly 84,000 clones, 91% being singletons. Source material: blood. The receptors derive from a man aged 45-65 years in good health.

This clone has only one observation. This chain joins TRBV3-1 (or the pseudogene TRBV3-2) and TRBJ1-5; no reliable D call. Germline CDR1 is LGHDT and CDR2 is YNNKEL (reference sequence). V lost 2 bases and J 1 base, leaving 6 bases between the germline ends. This CDR3 comprises 14 residues. CDR3 nucleotide sequence: TGTGCCAGCAGCCAACACCCCAGCAATCAGCCCCAGCATTTT. Its protein is CASSQHPSNQPQHF.

The chain couples TRBV18 to TRBJ1-1, with TRBD1 matching 7 bases. The trim removed 3 bases at V and 6 bases at J, leaving 7 bases unmatched. There are 14 residues in the CDR3. The germline CDR1 and CDR2 sequences are KGHSH and LQKENI. CDR3 sequence reads: CASSPDRDWAEAFF. The CDR3 coding sequence is TGTGCCAGCTCACCTGACAGGGATTGGGCTGAAGCTTTCTTT.

This rearrangement joins TRBV5-6 to TRBJ2-7; TRBD1 aligns across 9 bases. There are 14 residues in the CDR3. Germline loops: CDR1 SGHDT, CDR2 YYEEEE. V shed 5 bases, J shed 1 base, and the junction held 4 bases outside the gene matches. CDR3 residues: CASSGTGWSYEQYF. CDR3 nucleotides: TGTGCCAGCAGTGGGACAGGGTGGTCCTACGAGCAGTACTTC. Based on the CDR3 plus reference TRBV5-6 and TRBJ2-7, the full variable domain is DAGVTQSPTHLIKTRGQQVTLRCSPKSGHDTVSWYQQALGQGPQFIFQYYEEEERQRGNFPDRFSGHQFPNYSSELNVNALLLGDSALYLCASSGTGWSYEQYFGPGTRLTVT.

The V call is TRBV10-3, the J call TRBJ2-3; 13 nucleotides align to TRBD2. With 11 bases clipped from V and 0 bases from J, the junction kept 8 bases outside the gene matches. The CDR3 contains 16 residues. Germline V gives CDR1 ENHRY, CDR2 SYGVKD. CDR3 in amino acids: CAVGLAGASSTDTQYF. The DNA of the CDR3 is TGTGCCGTTGGACTAGCGGGGGCCTCTAGCACAGATACGCAGTATTTT.

The CDR3 bases are TGTGCCAGTAGTATCGGCCCGGGGACCTACGAGCAGTACTTC. This sequence encodes CASSIGPGTYEQYF. This chain joins TRBV19 and TRBJ2-7; D is perhaps TRBD2 (5 bases). The germline V gene encodes CDR1 LNHDA and CDR2 SQIVND (reference sequence). Trimming shortened V by 3 bases and J by 2 bases, and 11 bases separated the two germline ends. The CDR3 runs to 14 residues.

The J gene is TRBJ1-5, the V gene TRBV27; D is unclear. Germline CDR1 MNHEY, CDR2 SMNVEV (reference sequence). The CDR3 consists of 12 residues. Trimming left V 3 bases short and J 4 bases short, with 4 bases between. CDR3 region: CASSFHNQPQHF. CDR3 nucleotides: TGTGCCAGCAGTTTTCATAATCAGCCCCAGCATTTT.